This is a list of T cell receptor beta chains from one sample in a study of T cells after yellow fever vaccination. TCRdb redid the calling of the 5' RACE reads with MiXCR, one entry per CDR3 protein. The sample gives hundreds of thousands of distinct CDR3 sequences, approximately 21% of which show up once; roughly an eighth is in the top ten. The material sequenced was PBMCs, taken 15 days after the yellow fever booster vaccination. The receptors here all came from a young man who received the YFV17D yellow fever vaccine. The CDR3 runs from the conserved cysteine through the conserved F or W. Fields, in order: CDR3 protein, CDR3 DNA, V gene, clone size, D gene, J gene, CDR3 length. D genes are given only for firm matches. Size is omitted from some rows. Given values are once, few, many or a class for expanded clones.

CASSKSQGKTLRETNEQYF | TGTGCCAGCAGCAAATCTCAAGGAAAGACACTACGAGAGACAAACGAGCAGTACTTC | TRBV21-1 | few | - | TRBJ2-7 | 19
CASSQGARRTDTQYF | TGTGCCAGCAGCCAGGGGGCGAGGAGGACAGATACGCAGTATTTT | TRBV7-2 | few | TRBD1 | TRBJ2-3 | 15
CASSITRQGQSGANVLTF | TGCGCCAGCAGTATAACCCGACAGGGCCAATCTGGGGCCAACGTCCTGACTTTC | TRBV5-1 | few | TRBD1 | TRBJ2-6 | 18
CASSPGTGEQPQHF | TGTGCCAGCAGTCCCGGGACAGGGGAACAGCCCCAGCATTTT | TRBV28 | - | TRBD1 | TRBJ1-5 | 14
CASSPRLDGLGAAANEQFF | TGTGCCAGCAGCCCTAGACTGGACGGACTGGGAGCGGCAGCGAATGAGCAGTTCTTC | TRBV28 | - | - | TRBJ2-1 | 19
CASSIVWALDTQYF | TGTGCCAGCAGCATAGTCTGGGCCCTAGATACGCAGTATTTT | TRBV28 | - | - | TRBJ2-3 | 14
CASTLTSGGELFF | TGTGCCAGCACCCTAACCTCGGGAGGGGAGCTGTTTTTT | TRBV27 | few | - | TRBJ2-2 | 13
CASSYSGEETQYF | TGTGCCAGCAGTTACTCAGGGGAAGAGACCCAGTACTTC | TRBV6-5 | few | - | TRBJ2-5 | 13
CASRGGTSGRNEQFF | TGCGCCAGCAGGGGCGGGACTAGCGGGAGGAACGAGCAGTTCTTC | TRBV5-1 | - | TRBD2 | TRBJ2-1 | 15
CASSSTQGDTQYF | TGTGCCAGCAGCTCGACGCAGGGAGATACGCAGTATTTT | TRBV7-2 | few | - | TRBJ2-3 | 13
CASSLLPGVRYTF | TGTGCCAGCAGCCTCCTCCCGGGGGTCCGCTACACCTTC | TRBV3-1 | few | - | TRBJ1-2 | 13
CSVDSGTGGDEQFF | TGCAGCGTTGACTCCGGGACAGGGGGTGATGAGCAGTTCTTC | TRBV29-1 | - | TRBD1 | TRBJ2-1 | 14
CASSLDQGDTQYF | TGTGCCAGCAGCTTAGACCAGGGTGATACGCAGTATTTT | TRBV7-6 | few | - | TRBJ2-3 | 13
CASSNNRDTQYF | TGTGCCAGCAGTAATAACAGGGATACGCAGTATTTT | TRBV7-3 | few | - | TRBJ2-3 | 12
CASSQVQGAGYEQYF | TGTGCCAGCAGCCAAGTTCAGGGAGCGGGTTACGAGCAGTACTTC | TRBV4-2 | - | - | TRBJ2-7 | 15
CAISAAGQATDTQYF | TGTGCCATCAGTGCGGCGGGGCAGGCCACAGATACGCAGTATTTT | TRBV10-3 | - | - | TRBJ2-3 | 15
CATSRDLGSPGQETQYF | TGTGCCACCAGCAGAGATCTGGGATCCCCGGGCCAAGAGACCCAGTACTTC | TRBV15 | - | - | TRBJ2-5 | 17
CASIDSYNEQFF | TGTGCCAGCATAGACTCCTACAATGAGCAGTTCTTC | TRBV6-2/TRBV6-3 | - | - | TRBJ2-1 | 12
CASSTGQLSYEQYF | TGTGCCAGCAGTACGGGACAGCTTAGTTACGAGCAGTACTTC | TRBV6-2/TRBV6-3 | - | TRBD1 | TRBJ2-7 | 14
CASSLVGGYRSEQFF | TGTGCCAGCAGCTTAGTTGGCGGGTATAGGTCTGAGCAGTTCTTC | TRBV7-9 | - | - | TRBJ2-1 | 15
CASSYEVGFYEQYF | TGTGCCAGCAGTTATGAAGTGGGGTTCTACGAGCAGTACTTC | TRBV12-3/TRBV12-4 | - | - | TRBJ2-7 | 14
CSASTPTGTSYEQYF | TGCAGTGCTAGCACACCTACCGGGACTAGTTACGAGCAGTACTTC | TRBV20-1 | few | TRBD2 | TRBJ2-7 | 15
CSATSRTYEQYF | TGCAGTGCTACTAGCCGGACCTACGAGCAGTACTTC | TRBV20-1 | - | - | TRBJ2-7 | 12
CASTPEPRGSETQYF | TGCGCCAGCACCCCCGAGCCCCGGGGGTCGGAGACCCAGTACTTC | TRBV5-1 | - | - | TRBJ2-5 | 15
CASSLIGSVGELFF | TGTGCCAGCAGCTTAATTGGGTCGGTCGGGGAGCTGTTTTTT | TRBV7-2 | few | - | TRBJ2-2 | 14
CASSEADTEAFF | TGTGCCAGCAGTGAGGCGGACACTGAAGCTTTCTTT | TRBV6-1 | - | - | TRBJ1-1 | 12
CASSLDWQGPYEQYF | TGCGCCAGCAGCTTGGACTGGCAGGGACCCTACGAGCAGTACTTC | TRBV5-1 | - | - | TRBJ2-7 | 15
CASSLFEAGIPYEQYF | TGTGCCAGCAGCTTATTTGAGGCAGGTATTCCCTACGAGCAGTACTTC | TRBV7-6 | few | - | TRBJ2-7 | 16
CATSDLQGSIDEQFF | TGTGCCACCAGTGACTTACAGGGTAGTATCGATGAGCAGTTCTTC | TRBV24-1 | - | - | TRBJ2-1 | 15
CASTALLGTDTQYF | TGTGCCAGCACCGCCTTATTGGGCACAGATACGCAGTATTTT | TRBV6-1 | - | - | TRBJ2-3 | 14
CASSLGQTSGRAGGEQFF | TGTGCCAGCAGCTTAGGCCAGACTAGCGGGAGGGCCGGGGGTGAGCAGTTCTTC | TRBV11-2 | - | TRBD2 | TRBJ2-1 | 18
CASSFVPGLDKNIQYF | TGTGCCAGCAGTTTCGTCCCGGGACTAGATAAAAACATTCAGTACTTC | TRBV28 | - | TRBD2 | TRBJ2-4 | 16
CASSYRTSGNPPYNEQFF | TGTGCCAGCAGTTACCGGACTAGCGGGAATCCCCCCTACAATGAGCAGTTCTTC | TRBV6-5 | - | TRBD2 | TRBJ2-1 | 18
CASSYRASETQYF | TGTGCCAGCAGTTACCGGGCCTCAGAGACCCAGTACTTC | TRBV6-6 | - | - | TRBJ2-5 | 13
CASLPGGQADTQYF | TGTGCCAGCCTCCCCGGGGGGCAGGCAGATACGCAGTATTTT | TRBV13 | - | - | TRBJ2-3 | 14
CASSVAVGGSPYNEQFF | TGTGCCAGCAGCGTAGCGGTCGGTGGGAGTCCCTACAATGAGCAGTTCTTC | TRBV9 | few | - | TRBJ2-1 | 17
CASSYFRGHNEQFF | TGTGCCAGCAGTTACTTCAGGGGGCACAATGAGCAGTTCTTC | TRBV6-5 | - | TRBD1 | TRBJ2-1 | 14
CASSSRVPSDEQFF | TGTGCCAGTAGTTCCCGGGTCCCCTCTGATGAGCAGTTCTTC | TRBV19 | few | - | TRBJ2-1 | 14
CASSQDWTQYF | TGTGCCAGCAGCCAAGATTGGACGCAGTATTTT | TRBV4-2 | few | - | TRBJ2-3 | 11
CASSLSPVTGYNEQFF | TGTGCCAGCAGCTTGTCCCCAGTGACGGGGTACAATGAGCAGTTCTTC | TRBV5-5 | few | - | TRBJ2-1 | 16
CASSFPGPQYF | TGTGCCAGCAGCTTCCCGGGTCCTCAGTACTTC | TRBV7-2 | few | - | TRBJ2-5 | 11
CASSGKGYGYTF | TGCGCCAGCAGCGGCAAGGGTTATGGCTACACCTTC | TRBV4-3 | - | - | TRBJ1-2 | 12
CASSLQRAEQYF | TGTGCCAGCAGTTTACAGCGGGCCGAGCAGTACTTC | TRBV28 | - | - | TRBJ2-7 | 12
CASSSGLAVLNEQFF | TGTGCCAGCAGCTCGGGACTAGCGGTCCTAAACGAGCAGTTCTTC | TRBV11-3 | - | TRBD2 | TRBJ2-1 | 15
CASSLGTGGGQPQHF | TGCGCCAGCAGCTTGGGGACAGGGGGCGGGCAGCCCCAGCATTTT | TRBV5-1 | - | TRBD1 | TRBJ1-5 | 15
CASSSRGGAATDTQYF | TGTGCCAGCAGTTCCCGTGGTGGGGCCGCCACAGATACGCAGTATTTT | TRBV6-5 | - | - | TRBJ2-3 | 16
CASGVQHNEQFF | TGCGCCAGCGGGGTCCAGCACAATGAGCAGTTCTTC | TRBV5-1 | - | - | TRBJ2-1 | 12
CASSPSQGAHPYEQYF | TGTGCCAGCAGTCCTTCACAGGGGGCCCACCCCTACGAGCAGTACTTC | TRBV6-1 | few | TRBD1 | TRBJ2-7 | 16
CSARDLHRGTEAFF | TGCAGTGCTAGAGATCTACACAGGGGGACTGAAGCTTTCTTT | TRBV20-1 | - | TRBD1 | TRBJ1-1 | 14
CASSPTGGPYNEQFF | TGTGCCAGCTCACCAACGGGAGGGCCGTACAATGAGCAGTTCTTC | TRBV18 | - | TRBD2 | TRBJ2-1 | 15
CASSPVETGGEQYF | TGTGCCAGCTCACCTGTTGAGACAGGGGGCGAGCAGTACTTC | TRBV18 | - | TRBD1 | TRBJ2-7 | 14
CASSLEVGSYEQYF | TGCGCCAGCAGCTTGGAGGTAGGCTCCTACGAGCAGTACTTC | TRBV5-1 | few | - | TRBJ2-7 | 14
CASSPWASQGSDTQYF | TGTGCCAGCAGCCCTTGGGCCTCACAAGGCTCAGATACGCAGTATTTT | TRBV7-3 | - | - | TRBJ2-3 | 16
CASSLVGFPGELFF | TGTGCCAGCAGCTTAGTGGGTTTCCCCGGGGAGCTGTTTTTT | TRBV7-2 | - | - | TRBJ2-2 | 14
CASSPGIRYEQYF | TGTGCCAGCAGCCCGGGGATACGATACGAGCAGTACTTC | TRBV7-2 | - | - | TRBJ2-7 | 13
CASSEGEYEQYF | TGTGCCAGCAGCGAGGGGGAATACGAGCAGTACTTC | TRBV25-1 | few | - | TRBJ2-7 | 12
CSATGLGLETQYF | TGCAGTGCCACCGGACTGGGTCTGGAGACCCAGTACTTC | TRBV20-1 | few | - | TRBJ2-5 | 13
CSARDWVGNTEAFF | TGCAGTGCTAGAGACTGGGTAGGGAACACTGAAGCTTTCTTT | TRBV20-1 | - | - | TRBJ1-1 | 14
CASSLDYLGDEQFF | TGTGCCAGCAGCTTAGACTATCTGGGGGATGAGCAGTTCTTC | TRBV7-9 | few | - | TRBJ2-1 | 14